This TCR beta chain came from a study of CXCR3-negative and CXCR3-positive naive CD8 T cells. Details on this clonotype: The antigen is undetermined.

The CDR3 is 17 amino acids. In germline, CDR1 is MNHNY, CDR2 SVGAGI (reference sequence). UMI-labeled TRB cDNA libraries were prepared by 5' RACE. One entry per CDR3 protein, without DNA, is what TCRdb gives after re-calling the 5' RACE reads. This table lists about 85,000 distinct CDR3 sequences. Points from the study as a whole: TRB CDR3s were more hydrophobic in CXCR3-positive than in CXCR3-negative naive cells.

Naive CD8+ T cells had a CD45RO-CCR7+CD27+CD95- phenotype. The chain has TRBV6-6 and TRBJ2-1; the TCRdb D gene call, TRBD2, has no DNA to confirm it. The clonotype comes from a human donor in good health. Some clones in this sample may be carry-over from other donors' samples. Sequencing was done on a sample of naive CXCR3+ CD8+ T cells from blood. Subset denoted: CD45RO-CCR7+CD27+CD95- naive CD8+ T cells expressing CXCR3 (TNR3+). This CDR3 reads CASSYGGAGGPNNEQFF.